The following is a TCR beta chain sequence with its context. Its specificity is not known. Germline is not matched at one junction end, which may reflect a read error. This sample stems from a study of long-term antiretroviral therapy in people with HIV. There were roughly 0.9-11 million cryopreserved PBMC in the samples before DNA extraction. Version v3.0 of the immunoSEQ assay ran at survey level. The table came from immunoSEQ multiplex PCR; TCRdb's copy has only in-frame clones and leaves some out. The data hold 18,000 or so clones, with just under 80% observed a single time. Overall study findings and caveats: An increase in diversity followed ART, yet levels stayed below transplant donor controls. HIV repertoires showed narrower CDR3 length ranges than controls. Pre-ART clonal expansion yielded clones that dominated the repertoire at all time points.

Per the germline V gene, CDR1 is LGHNA and CDR2 is YSLEER. The CDR3 consists of 16 residues. This chain joins TRBV4-3 and TRBJ1-2; D perhaps matches TRBD1 (5 bases). The source was unsorted PBMCs, collected at the start of antiretroviral therapy, before treatment. The receptor's source is a woman aged 40 to 50 with HIV. The CDR3 DNA sequence: TGCGCCAGCAGCCAGGGCGGGACTGAAGTTAACAATGGCTACACCTTC. This translates into CASSQGGTEVNNGYTF.